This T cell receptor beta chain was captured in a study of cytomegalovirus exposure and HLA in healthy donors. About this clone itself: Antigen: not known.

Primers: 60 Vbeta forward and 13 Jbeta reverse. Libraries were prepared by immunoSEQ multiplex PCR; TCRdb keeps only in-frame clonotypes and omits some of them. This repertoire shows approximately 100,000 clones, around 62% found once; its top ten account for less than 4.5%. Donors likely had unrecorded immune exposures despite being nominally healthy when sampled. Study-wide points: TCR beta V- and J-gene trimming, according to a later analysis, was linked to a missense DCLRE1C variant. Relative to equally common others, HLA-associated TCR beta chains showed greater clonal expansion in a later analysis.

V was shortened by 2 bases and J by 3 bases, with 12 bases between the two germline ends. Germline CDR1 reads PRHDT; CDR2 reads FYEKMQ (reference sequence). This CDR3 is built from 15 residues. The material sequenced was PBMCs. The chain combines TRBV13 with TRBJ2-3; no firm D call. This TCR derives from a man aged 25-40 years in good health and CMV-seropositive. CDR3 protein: CASSLTLYRTDTQYF. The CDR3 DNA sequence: TGTGCCAGCAGCTTAACTCTCTACAGAACAGATACGCAGTATTTT.